This entry is about one TCR beta chain. This clonotype was seen a handful of times. Its specific antigen is unknown. No base quality values were provided; no much bigger clone lies one nucleotide off. The library relied on RT-PCR. Sequencer: Illumina HiSeq 2500. TCRdb reanalyzed the raw reads on its own, using fastp at Q25 for trimming and MiXCR for clone calling, and kept in-frame beta chains. Every distinct CDR3 protein forms one entry, paired with its most common genes and DNA. This sample comprises fewer than 200,000 distinct CDR3 sequences, approximately 8.7% of them detected only once. 11% of the sample goes to the ten largest clones. The CDR3 runs 13 amino acids, cysteine and phenylalanine included. Only the CDR3 portion is preserved as DNA: 39 bases, with reading frame beginning at the first base. V is reduced by 5 bases and J by 4 bases, leaving a spacing of 11 bases between them. The sample is drawn from a study of response to subunit inactivated influenza vaccine (dated by TCRdb to 2016 to 2018). Turning to the overall study: Deep quantitative profiling of the T cell receptor repertoire was used in the study to follow responses to a trivalent subunit inactivated influenza vaccine.

Broad study findings and their caveats: According to the authors, only a limited number of new T cells may be recruited by each seasonal influenza vaccination.

This chain is built from TRBV12-3 or TRBV12-4 and TRBJ1-2; the D segment could be TRBD1, given 5 matching bases. The receptor was derived from a man aged 45-65 years who received an inactivated influenza vaccine. Donor details come from another sample of the same person, matched by shared clones. This material consisted of non-naive T cells sorted from PBMCs, taken on the day of vaccination. According to the study, the label for this sample's cell subset or site signals: memory T cell fraction. The sequenced DNA is TGTGCCAGCAGTCCGCGGGGCGGCTATGGCTACACCTTC. This translates into CASSPRGGYGYTF.